These T cell receptor beta chains were read from a single sample in a study of blood T cell repertoires in COVID-19. The method was immunoSEQ multiplex PCR; TCRdb's version includes in-frame clones alone and lacks a portion of them. Of around 290,000 clones listed, 80% to 95% were seen once; the top ten hold 1.1%. Source material: PBMCs or T cells enriched from blood (not recorded which). The receptors stem from a woman in her thirties who had recovered from COVID-19. Both conserved end residues are part of each CDR3. The D gene is left open where the match is weak. Clone size, where shown, is once, few, many, or a class for clones that have expanded.

clone_size,d_call,v_call,j_call,cdr3_nt,cdr3_aa
.,TRBD1,TRBV19,TRBJ2-1,TGTGCCAGTAGTACATTGGAAAGGGGGCGGGCGGTGAATGAGCAGTTCTTC,CASSTLERGRAVNEQFF
once,.,TRBV7-2,TRBJ1-5,TGTGCCAGCAGCGTACACAGGGAACAGCCCCAGCATTTT,CASSVHREQPQHF
.,.,TRBV24-1,TRBJ1-4,TGTGCCACCAGTGTTACAGGGTTCGGTTCAACTAATGAAAAACTGTTTTTT,CATSVTGFGSTNEKLFF
.,.,TRBV9,TRBJ2-1,TGTGCCAGCAGGAAACGGGGAGTTCGGGACAATGAGCAGTTCTTC,CASRKRGVRDNEQFF
.,.,TRBV5-1,TRBJ2-5,TGCGCCAGCAGCATCGGGCAGGGGCAAGAGACCCAGTACTTC,CASSIGQGQETQYF
.,.,TRBV18,TRBJ2-2,TGTGCCAGCTCACCACGACAGCCAAACACCGGGGAGCTGTTTTTT,CASSPRQPNTGELFF
.,TRBD1,TRBV7-3,TRBJ2-1,TGTGCCAGCAGCCTAAGTCCCCTACAGACAGGGGGCATTTACAATGAGCAGTTCTTC,CASSLSPLQTGGIYNEQFF
.,.,TRBV7-3,TRBJ1-1,TGTGCCAGCAGCGCCGCCTATAACACTGAAGCTTTCTTT,CASSAAYNTEAFF
.,.,TRBV6-5,TRBJ2-6,TGTGCCAGCAGTTACAACGGCGGCTCTGGGGCCAACGTCCTGACTTTC,CASSYNGGSGANVLTF
.,.,TRBV28,TRBJ2-3,TGTGCCAGCAGTTTACGGGGGAGCTTTTCAGATACGCAGTATTTT,CASSLRGSFSDTQYF
once,.,TRBV9,TRBJ1-2,TGTGCCAGCAGCTTCGACAGCAACTATGGCTACACCTTC,CASSFDSNYGYTF
.,TRBD2,TRBV15,TRBJ2-1,TGTGCCACCAGCAGCGGACTAGCGGGGTACAATGAGCAGTTCTTC,CATSSGLAGYNEQFF
.,TRBD1,TRBV6-5,TRBJ1-1,TGTGCCAGCAGTTACCCACAGGGGGGGGGAACTGAAGCTTTCTTT,CASSYPQGGGTEAFF
.,TRBD1,TRBV28,TRBJ1-3,TGTGCCAGCAGGGGGACAGGAGTCGACACCATATATTTT,CASRGTGVDTIYF